This T cell receptor beta chain emerged from a study of identical twins. One entry per CDR3 protein, called by TCRdb with MiXCR from the 5' RACE reads. Among 250,000 to 300,000 distinct CDR3 sequences listed, around 8% were seen once. Germline CDR1 reads SGHDN; CDR2 reads FVKESK. The CDR3 loop spans 16 amino acids. The germline V and J ends were trimmed by 3 bases and 9 bases, with 22 bases remaining between them. This clonotype was picked up a small number of times. The sample was also linked to a second study, of yellow fever vaccine responses in identical twins.

This sequence joins TRBV14 and TRBJ2-3; tentatively, D is TRBD2 (5 bases). Sequenced: CD8+ T cells sorted from blood. This TCR came from a woman in her late teens or twenties in good health. CDR3 sequence reads: CASSHWEQKASYTQYF. CDR3 bases: TGTGCCAGCAGCCATTGGGAGCAGAAAGCAAGTTACACGCAGTATTTT.